These 17 T cell receptor beta chains were sequenced from one sample in a study of T cells in Graves' hyperthyroidism and ophthalmopathy. Template material for amplifying TCR beta CDR3 regions consisted of RNA transcripts. RT-PCR in the first round (using the HTBI primer set) targeted the TCR CDR3. One entry per CDR3 protein results from TCRdb running MiXCR on the multiplex PCR reads. This sample has around 290,000 distinct CDR3 sequences, with 13% found just once. Sequenced sample: blood. The receptor set was obtained from a woman aged 30 to 39 with Graves' hyperthyroidism that later progressed to Graves' ophthalmopathy.

As concerns this clonotype: One base away lies a much larger clone, so this may be a sequencing read error. The gene calls are TRBV20-1 and TRBJ1-6; unclear D gene. CDR3 length: 14 residues. Germline V lookup: CDR1 DFQATT, CDR2 SNEGSKA (reference sequence). The CDR3 sequence: CSATSGNTNSPLDF. CDR3 DNA: TGCAGTGCAACCTCTGGGAATACCAATTCACCCCTCGACTTT.

The V and J genes are TRBV3-1 and TRBJ2-7, with 9 positions matching TRBD2. This CDR3 contains 15 residues. Germline CDR1 and CDR2: LGHDT and YNNKEL (reference sequence). Trimming at V came to 7 bases and at J to 0 bases, leaving 7 bases not matched to a gene. CDR3 protein: CASMRLAGSSYEQYF. The CDR3 DNA follows: TGTGCCAGCATGCGGCTAGCGGGGAGCTCCTACGAGCAGTACTTC.

This clonotype was observed a few times. The chain links TRBV14 to TRBJ1-1; 11 bases fit TRBD1. V lost 1 base, J lost 5 bases, and 6 bases stayed unmatched. Germline CDR1 SGHDN, CDR2 FVKESK. This CDR3 is 16 amino acids long. The CDR3: CASSQGRTGGGTEAFF. CDR3 nucleotide sequence: TGTGCCAGCAGCCAAGGGAGGACAGGGGGCGGGACTGAAGCTTTCTTT.

This clonotype was recorded at least ten times. This chain connects TRBV20-1 to TRBJ2-7; D might be TRBD2 (7 bases). Germline lookup yields CDR1 DFQATT and CDR2 SNEGSKA (reference sequence). This CDR3 has 13 amino acids. Trimming shortened V by 7 bases and J by 7 bases, and 20 bases separated the two germline ends. CDR3 protein: CSGGHRSGGEQYF. The CDR3 DNA reads as TGCAGTGGGGGACACCGCTCCGGGGGGGAGCAGTACTTC.

Many counts were recorded for this clonotype. The chain's CDR3 is CSVEGLSDRSGNTIYF. In nucleotides, the CDR3 is TGCAGCGTTGAAGGCCTGAGTGACAGGTCCGGAAACACCATATATTTT. The rearrangement uses TRBV29-1 and TRBJ1-3, with a weak D call TRBD1 (6 bases). The germline V gene has CDR1 SQVTM and CDR2 ANQGSEA. V was clipped by 1 base and J by 4 bases, with 17 bases between them. This CDR3 region has 16 residues.

In its sample, this clonotype was seen a few times. This chain uses TRBV20-1 with TRBJ1-4; D perhaps matches TRBD1 (5 bases). This CDR3 is 15 amino acids long. The germline gives CDR1 DFQATT, CDR2 SNEGSKA (reference sequence). Trimming cost V 1 base and J 6 bases, with 15 bases left between them. The CDR3 DNA is TGCAGTGCTAGAGCCGAGGGGCGGAACGATGAAAAACTGTTTTTT. Its protein is CSARAEGRNDEKLFF.

This clonotype was seen at least ten times. The chain links TRBV12-3 or TRBV12-4 to TRBJ1-5; 8 positions match TRBD1. CDR3 length: 14 amino acids. V lost 3 bases to trimming and J lost 2 bases; unmatched junction nucleotides: 0. The CDR3 DNA reads TGTGCCAGCAGTTTGGGACAGGGCAATCAGCCCCAGCATTTT. Protein product: CASSLGQGNQPQHF.

Of note for this clonotype: Given a much more abundant clone one base away, this may be a read error. DNA of the CDR3: TGTGCCAGCATTGGGACTAGCGAGACCCCTTCGCCTCGGGATGAGCAGTTCTTC. Protein product: CASIGTSETPSPRDEQFF. The chain employs TRBV12-3 or TRBV12-4 and TRBJ2-1, with 10 bases identical to TRBD2. The CDR3 length is 18 residues. J gave up 8 bases and V 7 bases, and 20 bases lay outside the gene matches.

This clonotype was detected only a few times. The CDR3 sequence is CAWSDGTANNQPQHF. The DNA for the CDR3 is TGTGCCTGGAGTGACGGGACAGCGAACAATCAGCCCCAGCATTTT. V gene TRBV30 combines with J gene TRBJ1-5; TRBD1 agrees at 7 bases. Unmatched junction bases numbered 6, after V lost 1 base and J lost 3 bases. Germline values: CDR1 GTSNPN, CDR2 SVGIG (reference sequence). The CDR3 has 15 amino acids.

This clonotype was found a few times. V is TRBV4-3 and J is TRBJ2-2, with a weak D call TRBD2 (5 bases). This CDR3 region has 14 residues. Germline V CDR1 and CDR2: LGHNA, YSLEER. Trimming cost V 3 bases and J 6 bases, with 11 bases left between them. CDR3 in amino acids: CASSHGVGSGELFF. In DNA, the CDR3 is TGCGCCAGCAGCCACGGGGTGGGATCCGGGGAGCTGTTTTTT.

Many counts were recorded for this clonotype. The chain combines TRBV7-2 with TRBJ2-7; TRBD1 matches 7 bases. Germline CDR1 and CDR2: SGHTA and FQGNSA. This CDR3 has 14 amino acids. V shed 5 bases, J shed 0 bases, and the junction held 4 bases outside the gene matches. CDR3 residues: CASSNRDSSYEQYF. The DNA for the CDR3 is TGTGCCAGCAGCAACCGGGACAGCTCCTACGAGCAGTACTTC.

There are many counts of this clonotype. The V and J genes are TRBV18 and TRBJ2-1; D remains unclear. Germline CDR1 is KGHSH and CDR2 is LQKENI. The CDR3 covers 15 residues. The V and J ends lost 6 bases and 1 base respectively, with 13 bases between them. CDR3 in amino acids: CASSPARVSYNEQFF. The CDR3 region has the DNA TGTGCCAGCTCCCCCGCGCGCGTTTCCTACAATGAGCAGTTCTTC.

A note on this clonotype: A much larger clone is a single base away; this may be a read error. The chain recombines TRBV2 with TRBJ2-1; 11 nucleotides align to TRBD2. This CDR3 is built from 16 residues. The germline V gene has CDR1 SNHLY and CDR2 FYNNEI. The CDR3 sequence is CASSPTSGRSYNEQSF. CDR3 DNA sequence: TGTGCCAGCAGTCCTACTAGCGGGAGATCCTACAATGAGCAGTCCTTC.

This clonotype was recorded at least ten times. The V gene is TRBV6-2 or TRBV6-3, the J gene TRBJ2-2; the match to TRBD2 covers 7 bases. The V gene's germline CDR1 is MNHEY and CDR2 SVGEGT. The CDR3 is 19 amino acids. J was trimmed by 7 bases and V by 6 bases; bases with no gene match: 23. The CDR3 sequence is CASSPRWASGPSGIGELFF. DNA for the CDR3: TGTGCCAGCAGCCCCCGGTGGGCTAGCGGACCCTCGGGGATCGGGGAGCTGTTTTTT.

This clonotype was counted many times. The chain carries TRBV30 and TRBJ2-7; 10 nucleotides agree with TRBD2. Germline CDR1 is GTSNPN and CDR2 is SVGIG (reference sequence). J lost 8 bases, V lost 2 bases, and 12 bases had no gene match. The CDR3 extends over 15 amino acids. The CDR3 region is CAWSTGLADSSKQYF. CDR3 DNA sequence: TGTGCCTGGAGTACCGGACTAGCGGATTCTTCGAAGCAGTACTTC.

The chain is built from TRBV4-3 and TRBJ1-2, with D tentatively TRBD1 (5 bases). The CDR3 runs 14 residues. Trimming took 3 bases from V and 3 from J, leaving 11 bases between them. The germline gives CDR1 LGHNA, CDR2 YSLEER. The CDR3 coding sequence is TGCGCCAGCAGCCATCCGGGGGAAGACTATGGCTACACCTTC. It specifies CASSHPGEDYGYTF.

The chain links TRBV9 to TRBJ2-2; D unclear. V lost 1 base to trimming and J lost 2 bases, with 12 bases between them. Per the germline V gene, CDR1 is SGDLS and CDR2 is YYNGEE. CDR3 length equals 16 residues. Here the CDR3 reads CASSVNSQINTGELFF. CDR3 DNA sequence: TGTGCCAGCAGCGTAAATTCACAGATAAACACCGGGGAGCTGTTTTTT.